The next 2 T cell receptor beta chains were all read from a single sample in a study of HIV-infected patients and healthy controls. 500 ng RNA was reverse transcribed with alpha and beta constant-region primers. Using multiplexing indices, alpha and beta chain libraries were generated apart by chain-specific third strand synthesis. From the 5' RACE reads, TCRdb called clonotypes with MiXCR, one entry per CDR3 protein. This sample yields about 19,000 distinct CDR3 sequences, of which 8.9% are seen a single time; roughly 2.6% belongs to the top ten. All unsorted peripheral T cells were captured because whole blood was used without fractionation. The sample consisted of blood. These receptors all stem from an adult in good health.

This clonotype was picked up many times. J is TRBJ1-5 and V is TRBV7-8, with D possibly being TRBD1 (6 bases). The CDR3 is made up of 15 amino acids. Trimming cost V 4 bases and J 4 bases, with 14 bases left between them. Germline lookup yields CDR1 SGHVS and CDR2 FQNEAQ. The DNA for the CDR3 is TGTGCCAGCAGCTCCCTGGACAGCCCAAATCAGCCCCAGCATTTT. It codes for CASSSLDSPNQPQHF.

Ten or more counts support this clonotype. The chain uses TRBV20-1 and TRBJ2-1; the match to TRBD2 covers 7 bases. With V trimmed by 3 bases and J by 3 bases, 26 bases remained unmatched. The CDR3 spans 21 residues. CDR1 and CDR2 (germline): DFQATT, SNEGSKA (reference sequence). DNA for the CDR3: TGCAGTGCTAGTGTGTGGAAAACTAGCGACCCTAGTACCTGGAACTACAATGAGCAGTTCTTC. This gives the protein CSASVWKTSDPSTWNYNEQFF.